These 32 T cell receptor beta chains originate from one sample sequenced in a study of T cell responses to AZD1222 COVID-19 vaccine. Profiled with immunoSEQ multiplex PCR; TCRdb holds only in-frame clones, not every one. The table has some 150,000 clones, around nine tenths seen once. The sample here was peripheral blood, taken 28 days after the second AZD1222 dose. The receptors here all came from an adult who received the AZD1222 COVID-19 vaccine.

The chain links TRBV6-1 to TRBJ2-7; D perhaps matches TRBD2 (6 bases). The germline V and J ends were trimmed by 3 bases and 5 bases, with 17 bases remaining between them. The CDR3 contains 15 residues. Per the germline V gene, CDR1 is MNHNS and CDR2 is SASEGT. As DNA, the CDR3 is TGTGCCAGCAGTGACCGACCGATTTGGGGGGACGAGCAGTACTTC. Its protein is CASSDRPIWGDEQYF.

The chain combines TRBV15 with TRBJ1-6; no clear D gene. Trimming removed 6 bases at V and 7 bases at J, with 4 bases between. CDR1 is LNHNV and CDR2 is YYDKDF in the germline V gene (reference sequence). There are 11 residues in the CDR3. In DNA, the CDR3 is TGTGCCACCAGTGACAATTCACCCCTCCACTTT. Its protein is CATSDNSPLHF.

The CDR3 sequence is CASSSGLGNSYEQYF. The CDR3 DNA is TGTGCCAGCAGCTCCGGACTGGGAAACTCCTACGAGCAGTACTTC. The V gene is TRBV7-9, the J gene TRBJ2-7; TRBD2 might be the D (5 bases). Trimming pared 4 bases from V and 0 bases from J, leaving 13 bases between. The length of the CDR3 is 15 residues. Germline V lookup: CDR1 SEHNR, CDR2 FQNEAQ (reference sequence).

The chain combines TRBV30 with TRBJ2-1; D remains ambiguous. The CDR3 is 13 residues long. The germline gives CDR1 GTSNPN, CDR2 SVGIG (reference sequence). Trimming stripped 4 bases from V and 4 bases from J, with 11 bases between. CDR3 amino acids: CAWKWSVYNEQFF. The CDR3 DNA sequence: TGTGCCTGGAAATGGTCAGTTTACAATGAGCAGTTCTTC.

The chain carries TRBV4-2 and TRBJ2-4; D perhaps matches TRBD1 (6 bases). CDR1 and CDR2 from the germline V gene are LGHNA and YNFKEQ. CDR3 length: 17 amino acids. Deletions cut 1 base from V and 6 bases from J, with 19 bases between. The CDR3 loop is CASSQVGKGQDLNIQYF. In nucleotides, the CDR3 is TGTGCCAGCAGCCAAGTCGGAAAGGGACAAGACCTAAACATTCAGTACTTC.

This rearrangement joins TRBV7-9 to TRBJ1-2; no definite D call. The CDR3 totals 13 residues. Looked up from germline, CDR1 is SEHNR and CDR2 is FQNEAQ (reference sequence). V dropped 1 base and J dropped 4 bases, with 7 bases sitting between them. As DNA, the CDR3 is TGTGCCAGCAGCTTAGAGATGGGCTATGGCTACACCTTC. Amino acids: CASSLEMGYGYTF.

This clone appeared once. This chain uses TRBV27 with TRBJ2-7; 8 nucleotides agree with TRBD2. The V gene's germline CDR1 is MNHEY and CDR2 SMNVEV (reference sequence). The ends lost 5 bases at V and 0 bases at J; junction bases unmatched: 15. The CDR3 has 18 residues. CDR3 in DNA: TGTGCCAGCAGTCCCTTGCCCCGGGGGGGGAGGTCCTCCTACGAGCAGTACTTC. This gives the protein CASSPLPRGGRSSYEQYF.

This sequence joins TRBV30 and TRBJ1-1, with D possibly being TRBD1 (5 bases). The CDR3 has 15 residues. From germline, CDR1 is GTSNPN and CDR2 SVGIG (reference sequence). Trimming removed 2 bases at V and 1 base at J, with 14 bases between. The DNA for the CDR3 is TGTGCCTGGAGTAAGGGGAGAGTGGGGAACACTGAAGCTTTCTTT. Protein sequence: CAWSKGRVGNTEAFF.

The table lists this clone with a count of one. The chain employs TRBV7-9 and TRBJ2-7; D ambiguous. The CDR3 loop spans 13 amino acids. Germline CDR1 and CDR2: SEHNR and FQNEAQ (reference sequence). V lost 2 bases, J lost 2 bases, and 7 bases lay in between. DNA of the CDR3: TGTGCCAGCAGCTTAATACTGCCCTACGAGCAGTACTTC. Amino acid sequence: CASSLILPYEQYF. The full variable domain, in which reference TRBV7-9 and TRBJ2-7 provide the parts outside the CDR3, is DTGVSQNPRHKITKRGQNVTFRCDPISEHNRLYWYRQTLGQGPEFLTYFQNEAQLEKSRLLSDRFSAERPKGSFSTLEIQRTEQGDSAMYLCASSLILPYEQYFGPGTRLTVT.

The gene calls are TRBV28 and TRBJ1-2, with D possibly being TRBD1 (6 bases). The CDR3 sequence is 14 residues long. CDR1 and CDR2 from the germline V gene are MDHEN and SYDVKM. V lost 3 bases and J 2 bases, leaving 10 bases between the germline ends. CDR3 nucleotides: TGTGCCAGCAGTTTGGGGGGCGTCAACTATGGCTACACCTTC. Translation: CASSLGGVNYGYTF.

The V call is TRBV2, the J call TRBJ1-5; possible D gene TRBD1, 6 bases. This CDR3 comprises 14 residues. Looked up from germline, CDR1 is SNHLY and CDR2 is FYNNEI. Trimming took off 8 bases at V and 3 bases at J, with 14 bases between the two ends. The CDR3 nucleotides are TGTGCCAGCGATGGGGGCTCGGTCAATCAGCCCCAGCATTTT. Encoded protein: CASDGGSVNQPQHF. The full variable domain, rest sourced from reference TRBV2 and TRBJ1-5, is EPEVTQTPSHQVTQMGQEVILRCVPISNHLYFYWYRQILGQKVEFLVSFYNNEISEKSEIFDDQFSVERPDGSNFTLKIRSTKLEDSAMYFCASDGGSVNQPQHFGDGTRLSIL.

The chain joins TRBV15 to TRBJ1-3, with no clear D. The CDR3 is 15 residues long. V lost 0 bases to trimming and J lost 0 bases, with 6 bases between them. From germline, CDR1 is LNHNV and CDR2 YYDKDF (reference sequence). CDR3 loop: CATSRDKGSGNTIYF. The CDR3 region has the DNA TGTGCCACCAGCAGAGATAAGGGCTCTGGAAACACCATATATTTT.

This clone was counted between two and nine times. The chain links TRBV30 to TRBJ1-2, with 7 bases identical to TRBD1. Germline values: CDR1 GTSNPN, CDR2 SVGIG (reference sequence). The CDR3 has 13 amino acids. V was pared by 4 bases and J by 3 bases, with 5 bases of the junction left unmatched. The CDR3 bases are TGTGCCTGGACCGGGACAGCAGACTATGGCTACACCTTC. Protein sequence: CAWTGTADYGYTF.

This clone was picked up one time. The chain recombines TRBV6-1 with TRBJ1-4; 7 nucleotides agree with TRBD1. This CDR3 contains 15 residues. Germline V CDR1 and CDR2: MNHNS, SASEGT. V trimming: 2 bases; J trimming: 4 bases; junction bases outside the gene matches: 4. CDR3 in DNA: TGTGCCAGCAGTGAAAAGGGGGCCCTTAATGAAAAACTGTTTTTT. Amino acids: CASSEKGALNEKLFF.

V usage is TRBV7-6 and J usage is TRBJ2-1; a weak D match, TRBD2 (5 bases). CDR3 length: 13 amino acids. Trimming pared 5 bases from V and 9 bases from J, leaving 14 bases between. Per the germline V gene, CDR1 is SGHVS and CDR2 is FNYEAQ. CDR3 nucleotides: TGTGCCAGCAGCGACTCTAGTGGGAGTGAGCAGTTCTTC. This translates into CASSDSSGSEQFF.

The CDR3 coding sequence is TGTGCCAGCAGTGAACGGGACCGGATGGGCTACACCTTC. It is translated as CASSERDRMGYTF. V and J are TRBV6-1 and TRBJ1-2; TRBD1 might be the D (5 bases). The V end was cut by 2 bases, the J end by 8 bases, with 12 bases between. The CDR3 contains 13 residues. The germline gives CDR1 MNHNS, CDR2 SASEGT.

The chain carries TRBV7-7 and TRBJ2-6, with 9 bases that match TRBD1. CDR1 is SSHAT, CDR2 FNYEAQ, per germline (reference sequence). The CDR3 loop spans 19 amino acids. The ends lost 4 bases at V and 0 bases at J; junction bases unmatched: 10. The CDR3 is CASSSGSGQGNSGANVLTF. As DNA, the CDR3 is TGTGCCAGCAGCTCGGGTTCGGGACAGGGTAACTCTGGGGCCAACGTCCTGACTTTC.

In this sample, this clone turned up once. This chain uses TRBV5-1 with TRBJ1-1, with 9 bases identical to TRBD1. V was pared by 6 bases and J by 1 base, with 7 bases of the junction left unmatched. This CDR3 has 15 amino acids. Germline V gene sequence: CDR1 SGHRS, CDR2 YFSETQ. The CDR3 loop reads CASNIPGQGNTEAFF. In DNA form, the CDR3 reads TGCGCCAGCAACATCCCGGGACAGGGGAACACTGAAGCTTTCTTT.

The chain uses TRBV5-4 and TRBJ2-1; 9 bases match TRBD1. J was trimmed by 4 bases and V by 2 bases; bases with no gene match: 7. The CDR3 totals 16 residues. Germline CDR1 is SGHNT and CDR2 is YYREEE (reference sequence). The CDR3 is CASSLSGTGRYNEQFF. The DNA for the CDR3 is TGTGCCAGCAGCTTATCGGGGACAGGGAGATACAATGAGCAGTTCTTC.

V is TRBV3-1 (or the pseudogene TRBV3-2) and J is TRBJ2-2; D gene ambiguous. Germline loops: CDR1 LGHDT, CDR2 YNNKEL (reference sequence). Deletions cut 2 bases from V and 0 bases from J, with 13 bases between. The CDR3 runs to 17 residues. The DNA for the CDR3 is TGTGCCAGCAGCCAAACGGGTCGGCCCGCGAACACCGGGGAGCTGTTTTTT. Its translation: CASSQTGRPANTGELFF.

This clone was observed a single time. The rearrangement links TRBV19 to TRBJ1-1, with a weak D call TRBD1 (6 bases). The V and J ends lost 3 bases and 4 bases respectively, with 15 bases between them. The CDR3 consists of 15 residues. Germline loops: CDR1 LNHDA, CDR2 SQIVND (reference sequence). Here the CDR3 DNA reads TGTGCCAGTAGTATCCTACAGGGAGCGGGCACTGAAGCTTTCTTT. Encoded protein: CASSILQGAGTEAFF.

This clone has only one observation. This chain uses TRBV5-4 with TRBJ2-7; TRBD1 aligns across 7 bases. The CDR3 has 15 residues. Germline-derived CDR1 and CDR2 are SGHNT and YYREEE (reference sequence). With V trimmed by 1 base and J by 5 bases, 9 bases remained unmatched. The CDR3 coding sequence is TGTGCCAGCAGCTTGAGTAAGACAGGGAGCGACGAGCAGTACTTC. This sequence encodes CASSLSKTGSDEQYF. Combining the CDR3 with reference TRBV5-4 and TRBJ2-7 gives the whole variable domain ETGVTQSPTHLIKTRGQQVTLRCSSQSGHNTVSWYQQALGQGPQFIFQYYREEENGRGNFPPRFSGLQFPNYSSELNVNALELDDSALYLCASSLSKTGSDEQYFGPGTRLTVT.

This sequence joins TRBV11-2 and TRBJ2-7; TRBD1 is a possible D gene (5 bases). The germline V gene has CDR1 SGHAT and CDR2 FQNNGV. This CDR3 is built from 15 residues. V lost 4 bases to trimming and J lost 1 base, with 14 bases between them. The CDR3: CASSSRQSVSYEQYF. The CDR3 DNA sequence: TGTGCCAGCAGCTCCCGACAGAGCGTTTCCTACGAGCAGTACTTC.

The rearrangement uses TRBV30 and TRBJ1-3; TRBD1 matches 7 bases. V lost 4 bases, J lost 2 bases, and 8 bases stayed unmatched. Germline CDR1 GTSNPN, CDR2 SVGIG (reference sequence). This CDR3 contains 15 residues. The CDR3 DNA reads as TGTGCCTGGACCGTCGGGACAGTCCCTGGAAACACCATATATTTT. Translating it yields CAWTVGTVPGNTIYF.

This rearrangement joins TRBV6-5 to TRBJ1-1; 7 bases agree with TRBD1. The junction had 4 bases not matched to a gene; V was cut back by 6 bases and J by 3 bases. This CDR3 contains 13 residues. Germline assignment: CDR1 MNHEY and CDR2 SVGAGI. Written as DNA, the CDR3 is TGTGCCAGCAGGAGACAGGGAGACACTGAAGCTTTCTTT. Amino acid sequence: CASRRQGDTEAFF.

The J gene is TRBJ2-7, the V gene TRBV7-8; 8 positions agree with TRBD1. This CDR3 has 14 residues. Germline V gene lookup returns CDR1 SGHVS and CDR2 FQNEAQ. The J segment lost 7 bases and the V segment lost 2 bases, leaving 7 bases of the junction unmatched. The CDR3, as DNA: TGTGCCAGCAGCTTACCGGGACAGGCCGGGGAGCAGTACTTC. It specifies CASSLPGQAGEQYF.

The gene calls are TRBV5-1 and TRBJ2-7; TRBD2 matches 10 bases. Germline V gene sequence: CDR1 SGHRS, CDR2 YFSETQ. The length of the CDR3 is 14 residues. Trimming removed 4 bases from V and 3 bases from J; junction bases left unmatched: 4. The CDR3 DNA reads TGCGCCAGCAGCGTCGGACTAGCGGACTACGAGCAGTACTTC. Encoded protein: CASSVGLADYEQYF.

V usage is TRBV15 and J usage is TRBJ1-2, with a possible D match to TRBD1 (5 bases). Germline loops: CDR1 LNHNV, CDR2 YYDKDF (reference sequence). V was pared by 1 base and J by 4 bases, with 10 bases between. The length of the CDR3 is 14 residues. The DNA of the CDR3 is TGTGCCACCAGCAGAGGGGACTTAGGCTATGGCTACACCTTC. This gives the protein CATSRGDLGYGYTF.

The rearrangement links TRBV3-1 (or the pseudogene TRBV3-2) to TRBJ2-1; 11 bases are a match to TRBD2. After removal of 3 bases from V and 6 bases from J, the junction contained 1 base not matched to a gene. CDR3 length: 14 amino acids. CDR1 is LGHDT and CDR2 is YNNKEL in the germline V gene (reference sequence). CDR3 amino acids: CASSQGLAVNEQFF. CDR3 bases: TGTGCCAGCAGCCAGGGACTAGCGGTCAATGAGCAGTTCTTC.

This chain connects TRBV7-9 to TRBJ2-5; D possibly matches TRBD1 or TRBD2 (7 bases each). V lost 5 bases and J lost 6, with 22 bases in between. Germline CDR1 is SEHNR and CDR2 is FQNEAQ (reference sequence). The CDR3 loop spans 16 amino acids. The CDR3 coding sequence is TGTGCCAGCAGCCTTTCAGGGGGGGGTAGTTCAAAGACCCAGTACTTC. Its translation is CASSLSGGGSSKTQYF.

The chain joins TRBV19 to TRBJ1-2, with D hard to call. The CDR3 is 12 amino acids. CDR1 is LNHDA and CDR2 is SQIVND in the germline V gene (reference sequence). V shed 4 bases and J shed 4 bases, with 7 bases lying between them. The CDR3 coding sequence is TGTGCCAGTAGTACCCGGGGCTATGGCTACACCTTC. It translates to CASSTRGYGYTF.

V usage is TRBV18 and J usage is TRBJ2-7; D is possibly TRBD1 (6 bases). CDR1 and CDR2 from the germline V gene are KGHSH and LQKENI. Trimming took off 2 bases at V and 4 bases at J, with 9 bases between the two ends. The CDR3 loop spans 13 amino acids. The DNA for the CDR3 is TGTGCCAGCTCACCAGGGACAAGTTACGAGCAGTACTTC. It is translated as CASSPGTSYEQYF.